This T cell receptor beta chain was sequenced for a study of blood T cell repertoires in COVID-19. Across the study: COVID-19 samples, acute and convalescent, were from the United States, Italy and Spain. In each case, the material was cDNA or gDNA derived from T cells, B-cell-depleted T cells, or PBMCs.

This CDR3 is built from 12 residues. The germline gives CDR1 MNHEY, CDR2 SVGAGI. V shed 5 bases, J shed 8 bases, and the junction held 3 bases outside the gene matches. As handled by the study authors: Using reference gene primer amplification, nucleated cell counts were estimated. Clones were sequenced by immunoSEQ multiplex PCR, and TCRdb holds only the in-frame ones, with some missing. The V and J calls and clone size were taken over from that table, and D and trimming were inferred from the DNA. The table includes over 120,000 clones, around nine tenths detected once. J is TRBJ1-2 and V is TRBV6-5, with 9 bases lining up with TRBD1. Sequenced material: peripheral blood. The sequence derives from a woman aged 45-60 years with active or convalescent COVID-19. This CDR3 reads CASSTDRGGYTF. Written as DNA, the CDR3 is TGTGCCAGCAGTACCGACAGGGGGGGCTACACCTTC.